A selection of T cell receptor beta chains follows, all from one sample in a study of shared clonotypes between healthy human individuals. Generated by immunoSEQ multiplex PCR, the TCRdb table keeps only in-frame clones and is missing some. Of some 1,100,000 clones detected, approximately 80% appear once; the ten largest clones hold approximately 0.5%. Material for sequencing was memory CD4+ T cells from PBMCs. The receptors shown here come from a man between 18 and 29 years old in good health. Some clones in this sample may be carry-over from other donors' samples. Each CDR3 is given with its conserved first and last residue. A D gene is named only where the DNA matches it firmly. Clone size is given for some rows only: seen once, a few or many times, or a class if the clone is expanded.

DNA	CDR3	D	length	size	V	J
TGCGCCAGCAACTTGGAGGGGGGCTACAATGAGCAGTTCTTC	CASNLEGGYNEQFF	NA	14	NA	TRBV5-1	TRBJ2-1
TGTGCCATCAGTGAGGCGCCGTTGAAGAGCTCCTACAATGAGCAGTTCTTC	CAISEAPLKSSYNEQFF	NA	17	NA	TRBV10-3	TRBJ2-1
TGTGCCAGCAGTTTACTCGGGCAGGAAGCGTTCTTC	CASSLLGQEAFF	NA	12	NA	TRBV28	TRBJ2-1
TGTGCCATCAGCGAGGGACAGTCCTACGAGCAGTACTTC	CAISEGQSYEQYF	TRBD1	13	NA	TRBV10-3	TRBJ2-7
TGTGCCAGCAGCGTGAACGGGAGGGAGCAGTTCTTC	CASSVNGREQFF	TRBD2	12	NA	TRBV9	TRBJ2-1
TGTGCCAGCAGTTTCTGGCAGGGGCCCAATCAGCCCCAGCATTTT	CASSFWQGPNQPQHF	NA	15	NA	TRBV28	TRBJ1-5
TGTGCCAGCAGCGTAGTGGAGGTTGGCGCCGGGGAGCTGTTTTTT	CASSVVEVGAGELFF	NA	15	NA	TRBV9	TRBJ2-2
TGTGCCAGCAGTGAATGGCAGTTCGCCCCGCTCGGCACAGATACGCAGTATTTT	CASSEWQFAPLGTDTQYF	NA	18	NA	TRBV2	TRBJ2-3
TGTGCCAGCAGTTTAAGGCCGGGGCTAGCGGGCACAGATACGCAGTATTTT	CASSLRPGLAGTDTQYF	TRBD2	17	NA	TRBV28	TRBJ2-3
TGTGCCAGCAGCCGCGGGGGGCCTAGGGGGTACGAGCAGTACTTC	CASSRGGPRGYEQYF	TRBD2	15	NA	TRBV28	TRBJ2-7
TGTGCCAGCAGAGGAGATAACTACGAGCAGTACTTC	CASRGDNYEQYF	NA	12	NA	TRBV2	TRBJ2-7
TGTGCCAGCAGTGTTGGAGCTTCCCCGTACGAGCAGTACTTC	CASSVGASPYEQYF	NA	14	NA	TRBV11-2	TRBJ2-7
TGTGCCAGCAGATTAGACAGCCTGGAAGGCTACACCTTC	CASRLDSLEGYTF	NA	13	NA	TRBV28	TRBJ1-2
TGTGCCAGCAGTTTAAGTCAGACTCCGGTGCTGTTTTTT	CASSLSQTPVLFF	NA	13	NA	TRBV28	TRBJ2-2
TGCGCCAGCAGCCTCTCGGGGCAAGATACGCAGTATTTT	CASSLSGQDTQYF	NA	13	NA	TRBV5-1	TRBJ2-3
TGTGCCAGCAGCCCGTGGGACAGCAATAGCAATCAGCCCCAGCATTTT	CASSPWDSNSNQPQHF	TRBD1	16	NA	TRBV7-8	TRBJ1-5
TGCGCCAGCAGTCTGGCTCTAGCAGGGGGCTCCTACGAGCAGTACTTC	CASSLALAGGSYEQYF	TRBD1	16	NA	TRBV5-1	TRBJ2-7
TGCGCCAGCAGCCAAGCCGCCCGACTAGCGGGAGTTAGATATGAGCAGTTCTTC	CASSQAARLAGVRYEQFF	TRBD2	18	NA	TRBV4-3	TRBJ2-1
TGTGCCTGCTCAGGAAAGACGGATTCTCGCTACGAGCAGTACTTC	CACSGKTDSRYEQYF	NA	15	NA	TRBV6-1	TRBJ2-7
TGTGCCAGCAGCTTAATTGGGCGGAACACTGAAGCTTTCTTT	CASSLIGRNTEAFF	NA	14	NA	TRBV7-2	TRBJ1-1
TGTGCCTGGAGTGTCACCGAAGGCTCACCCCTCCACTTT	CAWSVTEGSPLHF	NA	13	few	TRBV30	TRBJ1-6
TGTGCCAGCAGCCTTGCAGATACGCAGTATTTT	CASSLADTQYF	NA	11	few	TRBV21-1	TRBJ2-3
TGTGCCAGCAGTCAGGGTCGGCGGGGAGTCAACACTGAAGCTTTCTTT	CASSQGRRGVNTEAFF	NA	16	NA	TRBV28	TRBJ1-1
TGTGCCAGCAGCTTGTGGGGGACAGGCCAAAACATTCAGTACTTC	CASSLWGTGQNIQYF	TRBD1	15	few	TRBV5-5	TRBJ2-4
TGCGCCAGCAGCATCGGACAGGGGCAGGTGAACGAGCAGTACTTC	CASSIGQGQVNEQYF	TRBD1	15	many	TRBV5-1	TRBJ2-7
TGTGCCAGCTCACCTCAGGAGACAGGGACCCATGGCTACACCTTC	CASSPQETGTHGYTF	TRBD1	15	NA	TRBV18	TRBJ1-2
TGTGCCAGCAGCTTAGTAGGAGGGGACACTGAAGCTTTCTTT	CASSLVGGDTEAFF	NA	14	NA	TRBV7-9	TRBJ1-1
TGTGCCAGCTCACCGTTACAGGGAACGGGTCAGCCCCAGCATTTT	CASSPLQGTGQPQHF	NA	15	NA	TRBV18	TRBJ1-5
TGTGCCAGCAATTTCGGGACTAGAAGAACCTACGAGCAGTACTTC	CASNFGTRRTYEQYF	TRBD2	15	NA	TRBV7-2	TRBJ2-7
TGTGCCACCCGGGACAGCAATCAGCCCCAGCATTTT	CATRDSNQPQHF	NA	12	NA	TRBV6-5	TRBJ1-5
TGTGCCAGCAGCTTTCACCGGGAGGGTTACGAGCAGTACTTC	CASSFHREGYEQYF	TRBD2	14	NA	TRBV7-2	TRBJ2-7
TGCGCCAGCAGCCGTCCGGTGGCCCAGTACTTC	CASSRPVAQYF	NA	11	NA	TRBV4-3	TRBJ2-5
TGTGCCAGCAGCGTACAGGGGTATGAGCAGTTCTTC	CASSVQGYEQFF	TRBD1	12	NA	TRBV7-3	TRBJ2-1
TGTGCCAGCAGTGCGGGACAGGGCCTTGGGCAGCCCCAGCATTTT	CASSAGQGLGQPQHF	TRBD1	15	few	TRBV7-2	TRBJ1-5
TGTGCCAGCCGCCCCACAACGGACACCGGGGAGCTGTTTTTT	CASRPTTDTGELFF	NA	14	NA	TRBV6-5	TRBJ2-2
TGTGCCAGCAGTGAAAGGATGAACACTGAAGCTTTCTTT	CASSERMNTEAFF	NA	13	few	TRBV2	TRBJ1-1
TGCGCCAGCAGCTGGGGACTAGCGGCAGATACGCAGTATTTT	CASSWGLAADTQYF	TRBD2	14	NA	TRBV5-1	TRBJ2-3